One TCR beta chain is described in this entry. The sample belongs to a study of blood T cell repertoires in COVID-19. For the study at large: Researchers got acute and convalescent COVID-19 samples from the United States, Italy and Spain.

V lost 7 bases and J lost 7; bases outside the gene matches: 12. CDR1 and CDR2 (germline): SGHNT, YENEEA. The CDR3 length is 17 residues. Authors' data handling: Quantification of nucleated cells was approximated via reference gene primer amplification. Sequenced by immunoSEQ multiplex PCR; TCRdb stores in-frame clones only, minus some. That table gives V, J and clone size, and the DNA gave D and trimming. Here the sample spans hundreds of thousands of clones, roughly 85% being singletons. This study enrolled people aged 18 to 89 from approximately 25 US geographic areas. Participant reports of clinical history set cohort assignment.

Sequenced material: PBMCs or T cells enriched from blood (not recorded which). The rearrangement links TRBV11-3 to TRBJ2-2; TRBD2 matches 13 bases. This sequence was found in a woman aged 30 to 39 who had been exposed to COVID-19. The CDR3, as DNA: TGTGCCAGCACAAAACAGGGGACTAGCGGGACGAGCGGGGAGCTGTTTTTT. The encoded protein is CASTKQGTSGTSGELFF.